The T cell receptor beta chain described here comes from a study of blood T cell repertoires in COVID-19. Study background: PBMCs, B-cell-depleted T cells, or T cells were the source of the cDNA or gDNA that made up the material.

The J segment lost 9 bases and the V segment lost 7 bases, leaving 7 bases of the junction unmatched. The CDR3 contains 13 residues. In the original processing: Reference gene primer amplification in the assay estimated nucleated cell counts. Profiled with immunoSEQ multiplex PCR; TCRdb holds only in-frame clones, not every one. The DNA gave D and trimming, while V, J and clone size come from that table. The table has tens of thousands of clones, under 95% seen once; the top ten hold under 6%. The TCR originated in a human donor in a cohort sampled during active COVID-19. Sequenced: peripheral blood. The chain joins TRBV12-3 or TRBV12-4 to TRBJ1-4, with 8 bases matching TRBD1. The CDR3 DNA follows: TGTGCCAGCACGGACAGGGCCGGTAAAAAACTGTTTTTT. This codes for CASTDRAGKKLFF.